Listed below are T cell receptor beta chains from one sample, sequenced in a study of T cell repertoires in cytomegalovirus infection. From the reads, TCRdb called clonotypes with MiXCR, one entry per CDR3 protein. In the table there are about 160,000 distinct CDR3 sequences, approximately 21% of which are singletons. The antigens of these receptors remain unknown. The sequenced sample was CD8+ T cells from cultured PBMCs, obtained from culture after CMV antigen stimulation. These receptors were taken from a human donor in good health (CMV status not recorded). Some clones in this sample may be carry-over from other donors' samples. The CDR3 runs from the conserved cysteine through the conserved F or W. Only some rows state a clone size, as once, few, many or a class for expanded clones.

clone_size v_call cdr3_aa
- TRBV27 CASSLLGALSKGEQYF
few TRBV29-1 CSAWDRSQETQYF
- TRBV10-3 CAISDYSTVNTEAFF
few TRBV7-2 CASSEIRLAGETQYF
- TRBV6-5 CASSYSKETAHYGYTF
many TRBV7-2 CASSLGSVGGGETQYF
- TRBV12-3/TRBV12-4 CASSPRSMNTEAFF
many TRBV7-2 CASSFKGTEAFF
few TRBV6-1 CASSQLPPAGTEQFF
- TRBV9 CASSVSNRGSNTEAFF
few TRBV7-9 CASVPSGGDYNEQFF
- TRBV7-8 CASSLAQRGRRYEQYF
medium-sized TRBV12-5 CASGLGQGGNQPQHF
- TRBV2 CASSLEDRGADSPLHF
few TRBV7-9 CASSSHAGTRVSSYNSPLHF
- TRBV4-3 CASSQGDSGGTDTQYF
few TRBV7-9 CAGSLGNEKLFF
- TRBV4-1 CASSQDAGGDEKLFF
- TRBV24-1 CATSGLAGNNNEQFF
few TRBV7-2 CASSYRGNTEAFF
- TRBV7-8 CASSLRVPGQGISNQPQHF